A selection of T cell receptor beta chains follows, all from one sample in a study of blood T cells in healthy people across ages. TCRdb ran MiXCR on the 5' RACE reads and lists one entry per CDR3 protein. Of about 760,000 distinct CDR3 sequences in the sample, more than 50% are singletons; the top ten hold roughly 25%. Sequenced input: blood. These receptor sequences come from a man aged 40-55 years in good health. Both conserved end residues are part of each CDR3.

>.|TRBV20-1
CSASGSTVAKNIQYF
>TRBJ2-3|TRBV25-1
CASSEFGGTTDTQYF
>TRBJ2-1|TRBV20-1
CSARYPGLAGGSSYNEQFF
>TRBJ2-3|TRBV6-2/TRBV6-3
CASGPLTSGRQDTQYF
>TRBJ2-3|TRBV5-1
CASSYQTGGSTDTQYF
>TRBJ1-5|TRBV6-5
CASSYSAGSNQPQHF
>TRBJ2-1|TRBV20-1
CSATKGGTPGQFF
>TRBJ2-3|TRBV9
CASRGQGGSTDTQYF
>TRBJ2-7|TRBV6-2/TRBV6-3
CASSYFQGYEQYF
>TRBJ1-6|TRBV4-3
CASSQGLDSPLHF
>TRBJ1-4|TRBV7-9
CASSVTEIQGEWLTEKLFF
>TRBJ2-1|TRBV29-1
CSVRAGGPNEQFF
>TRBJ2-1|TRBV27
CASSFRGWEGEQFF
>TRBJ2-7|TRBV4-2
CASSQVVGYEQYF
>TRBJ2-1|TRBV25-1
CASRPQLGEQFF
>TRBJ2-5|TRBV7-9
CASRYNGREIETQYF
>TRBJ1-6|TRBV18
CASSAGQGVGSPLHF
>.|TRBV9
CASSVEADNTYEQYF
>TRBJ2-1|TRBV20-1
CSARDYAREYNEQFF
>TRBJ2-3|TRBV12-3/TRBV12-4
CASSAISRTDTQYF
>TRBJ2-3|TRBV11-3
CASSQGGLPTDTQYF
>TRBJ2-7|TRBV7-6
CASSPDTGGTYEQYF
>TRBJ1-6|TRBV4-1
CASSQEVWGHYNSPLHF
>TRBJ1-1|TRBV7-3
CASSSQGDTEAFF
>TRBJ2-7|TRBV5-1
CASSSNRDRGYEQYF
>TRBJ2-4|TRBV20-1
CSGHGPKNIQYF
>TRBJ1-1|TRBV12-3/TRBV12-4
CASSKTGGDTEAFF
>TRBJ2-3|TRBV11-2
CASSLAAGPTDTQYF
>TRBJ2-3|TRBV20-1
CSAGGPNTDTQYF
>TRBJ1-6|TRBV7-9
CASSLNRQGPGSPLHF
>TRBJ1-2|TRBV3-1
CASSGARDMNGYTF
>TRBJ2-2|TRBV2
CASILRSGFPGELFF
>TRBJ2-1|TRBV25-1
CASSEWSQGGVNNEQFF
>TRBJ2-6|TRBV29-1
CSVGSGLGANVLTF
>TRBJ2-1|TRBV7-2
CASSLGTVGYNEQFF
>.|TRBV9
CASSVEGGAYEQYF
>TRBJ2-1|TRBV7-3
CASSLDHQIPREQFF
>TRBJ2-5|TRBV5-1
CASSMDALTEQYF
>TRBJ1-2|TRBV19
CASSSQGGAYGYTF
>.|TRBV12-3/TRBV12-4
CASSVWSRETQYF
>TRBJ1-2|TRBV28
CASSLQGPYGYTF
>TRBJ2-6|TRBV5-1
CASSLVAAGANVLTF
>TRBJ2-7|TRBV3-1
CASSQEEGGTGGYEQYF
>TRBJ2-7|TRBV9
CASSVGEGAPEQYF
>TRBJ1-6|TRBV27
CASGPRHSPLHF
>TRBJ2-3|TRBV29-1
CSVDFADTQYF
>.|TRBV3-1
CASSQDPAGTEQYF
>TRBJ1-2|TRBV6-1
CASSDPFGQVYGYTF
>TRBJ2-5|TRBV7-9
CASSSMASKETQYF
>TRBJ1-2|TRBV12-3/TRBV12-4
CASSLTVTNYGYTF
>TRBJ2-1|TRBV7-9
CASSLGDRGRDEQFF
>TRBJ2-5|TRBV10-3
CAISESSRTPGEQGGRETQYF
>TRBJ1-2|TRBV6-6
CASRRDGPFYGYTF
>TRBJ2-7|TRBV10-3
CAISAQGPSYEQYF
>TRBJ2-2|TRBV7-6
CASSQTTSGTGKTGELFF
>TRBJ1-2|TRBV4-2
CASSQEETLGGYTF
>TRBJ1-5|TRBV24-1
CATWSGVSNQPQHF
>TRBJ2-7|TRBV5-1
CASGAGTGRYEQYF
>TRBJ1-1|TRBV7-6
CASSLSPGWNTEAFF